This T cell receptor beta chain was sequenced for a study of cytomegalovirus exposure and HLA in healthy donors. For the study at large: For the roughly 400 genotyped donors, approximately 83% fell within the Caucasian-associated ancestry cluster. Whole-study findings and limits: Most TCR sequences were uncommon, yet certain public TCRs appeared in many donors.

Regarding this clone: What it binds is unknown.

In the PCR, 60 Vbeta and 13 Jbeta primers were used. TCRdb's copy holds only in-frame clones and misses some; the assay was immunoSEQ multiplex PCR. The data show some 150,000 clones, under 80% seen once. The CDR3 totals 16 residues. Germline-derived CDR1 and CDR2 are KGHSH and LQKENI. V dropped 3 bases and J dropped 5; count of bases not matched to a gene: 12. J is TRBJ2-5 and V is TRBV18, with TRBD2 matching 7 bases. This sequence was found in a man aged 35-49 years in good health and CMV-seronegative. The source material was PBMCs. The CDR3 region is CASSPLNAGERETQYF. CDR3 bases: TGTGCCAGCTCACCCTTGAACGCGGGAGAGAGGGAGACCCAGTACTTC. Based on the CDR3 plus reference TRBV18 and TRBJ2-5, the full variable domain is NAGVMQNPRHLVRRRGQEARLRCSPMKGHSHVYWYRQLPEEGLKFMVYLQKENIIDESGMPKERFSAEFPKEGPSILRIQQVVRGDSAAYFCASSPLNAGERETQYFGPGTRLLVL.